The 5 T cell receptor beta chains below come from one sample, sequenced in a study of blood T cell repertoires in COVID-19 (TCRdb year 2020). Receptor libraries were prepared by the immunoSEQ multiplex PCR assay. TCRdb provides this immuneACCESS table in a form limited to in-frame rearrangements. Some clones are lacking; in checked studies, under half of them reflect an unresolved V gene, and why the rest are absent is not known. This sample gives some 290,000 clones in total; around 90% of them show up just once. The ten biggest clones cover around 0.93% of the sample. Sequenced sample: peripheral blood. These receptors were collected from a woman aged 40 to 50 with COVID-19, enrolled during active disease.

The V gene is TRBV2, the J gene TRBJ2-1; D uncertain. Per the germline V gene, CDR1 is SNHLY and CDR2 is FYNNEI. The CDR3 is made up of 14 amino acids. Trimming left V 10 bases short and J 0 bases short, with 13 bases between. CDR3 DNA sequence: TGTGCCACCCTACAGAGAAGCTCCTACAATGAGCAGTTCTTC. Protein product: CATLQRSSYNEQFF. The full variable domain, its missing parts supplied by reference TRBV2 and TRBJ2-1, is EPEVTQTPSHQVTQMGQEVILRCVPISNHLYFYWYRQILGQKVEFLVSFYNNEISEKSEIFDDQFSVERPDGSNFTLKIRSTKLEDSAMYFCATLQRSSYNEQFFGPGTRLTVL.

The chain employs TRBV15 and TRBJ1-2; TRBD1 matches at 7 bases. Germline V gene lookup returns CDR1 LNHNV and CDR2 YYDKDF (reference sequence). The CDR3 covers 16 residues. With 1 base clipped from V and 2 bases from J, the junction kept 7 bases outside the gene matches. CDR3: CATSRGLGTVNYGYTF. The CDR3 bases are TGTGCCACCAGCAGAGGGCTAGGGACAGTGAACTATGGCTACACCTTC.

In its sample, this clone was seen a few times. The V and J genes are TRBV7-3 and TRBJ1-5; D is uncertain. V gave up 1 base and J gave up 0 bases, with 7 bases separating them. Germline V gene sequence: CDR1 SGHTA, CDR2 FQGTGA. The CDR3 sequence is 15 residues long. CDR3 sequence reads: CASSLNSDSNQPQHF. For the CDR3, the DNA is TGTGCCAGCAGCTTAAACAGTGATAGCAATCAGCCCCAGCATTTT.

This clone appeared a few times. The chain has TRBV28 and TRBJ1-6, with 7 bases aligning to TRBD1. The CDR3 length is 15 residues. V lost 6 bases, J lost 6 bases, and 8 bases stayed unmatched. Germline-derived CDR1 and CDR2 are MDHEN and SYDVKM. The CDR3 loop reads CASRGSGQVNSPLHF. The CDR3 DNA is TGTGCCAGCAGGGGGAGCGGACAGGTTAATTCACCCCTCCACTTT. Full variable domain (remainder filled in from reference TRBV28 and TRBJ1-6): DVKVTQSSRYLVKRTGEKVFLECVQDMDHENMFWYRQDPGLGLRLIYFSYDVKMKEKGDIPEGYSVSREKKERFSLILESASTNQTSMYLCASRGSGQVNSPLHFGNGTRLTVT.

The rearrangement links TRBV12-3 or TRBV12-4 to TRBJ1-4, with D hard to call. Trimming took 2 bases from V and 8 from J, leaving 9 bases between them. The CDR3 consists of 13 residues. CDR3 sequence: CASSLNYGEKLFF. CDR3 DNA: TGTGCCAGCAGTTTAAACTACGGGGAAAAACTGTTTTTT.